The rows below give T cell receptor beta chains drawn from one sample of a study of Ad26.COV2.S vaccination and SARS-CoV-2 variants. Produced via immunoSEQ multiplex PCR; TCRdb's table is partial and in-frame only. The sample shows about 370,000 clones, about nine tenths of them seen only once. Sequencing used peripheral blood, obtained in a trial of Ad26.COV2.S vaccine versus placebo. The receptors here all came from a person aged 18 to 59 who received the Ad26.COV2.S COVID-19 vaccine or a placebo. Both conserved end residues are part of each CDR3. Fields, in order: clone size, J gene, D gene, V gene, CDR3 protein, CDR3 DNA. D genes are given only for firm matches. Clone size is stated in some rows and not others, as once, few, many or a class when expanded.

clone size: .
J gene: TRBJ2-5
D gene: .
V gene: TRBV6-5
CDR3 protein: CASSYDHRDGETQYF
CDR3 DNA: TGTGCCAGCAGTTATGACCACAGGGACGGGGAGACCCAGTACTTC

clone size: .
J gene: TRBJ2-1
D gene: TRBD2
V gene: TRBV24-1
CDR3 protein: CATSDAGLAGGNNEQFF
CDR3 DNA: TGTGCCACCAGTGATGCGGGACTAGCGGGAGGGAACAATGAGCAGTTCTTC

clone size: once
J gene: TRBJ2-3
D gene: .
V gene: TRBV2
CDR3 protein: CATLRIDRFTDTQYF
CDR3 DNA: TGTGCCACCTTGAGAATCGACCGATTCACAGATACGCAGTATTTT

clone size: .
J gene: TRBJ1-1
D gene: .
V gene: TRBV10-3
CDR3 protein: CAISEEENTEAFF
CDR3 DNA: TGTGCCATCAGTGAAGAAGAGAACACTGAAGCTTTCTTT

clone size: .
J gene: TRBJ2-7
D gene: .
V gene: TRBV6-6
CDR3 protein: CASRAAARYEQYF
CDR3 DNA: TGTGCCAGCAGGGCAGCGGCCCGCTACGAGCAGTACTTC

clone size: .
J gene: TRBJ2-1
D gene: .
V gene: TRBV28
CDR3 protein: CASSPRLGEASEQFF
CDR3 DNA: TGTGCCAGCAGCCCCCGTTTAGGGGAGGCAAGTGAGCAGTTCTTC

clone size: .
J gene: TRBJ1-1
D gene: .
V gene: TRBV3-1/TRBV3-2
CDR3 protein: CASSLGSSSGTEAFF
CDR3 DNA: TGTGCCAGCAGCCTAGGCAGCTCCTCGGGCACTGAAGCTTTCTTT

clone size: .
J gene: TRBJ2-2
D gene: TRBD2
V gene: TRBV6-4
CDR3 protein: CASSRGTSGGELFF
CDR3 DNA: TGTGCCAGCAGTCGCGGGACTAGCGGCGGGGAGCTGTTTTTT

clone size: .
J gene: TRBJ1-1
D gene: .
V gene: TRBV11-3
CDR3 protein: CASSLRGEAFF
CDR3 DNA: TGTGCCAGCAGCTTAAGGGGTGAAGCTTTCTTT

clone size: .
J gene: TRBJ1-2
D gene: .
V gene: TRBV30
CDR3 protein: CAWSPGYGYTF
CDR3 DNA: TGTGCCTGGAGTCCAGGGTATGGCTACACCTTC

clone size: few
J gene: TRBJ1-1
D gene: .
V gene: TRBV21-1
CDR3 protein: CASSKKKEGTEAFF
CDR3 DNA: TGTGCCAGCAGCAAAAAGAAGGAAGGCACTGAAGCTTTCTTT

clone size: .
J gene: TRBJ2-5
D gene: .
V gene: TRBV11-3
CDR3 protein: CASSVDRTAETQYF
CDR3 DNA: TGTGCCAGCAGCGTAGATCGGACGGCCGAGACCCAGTACTTC

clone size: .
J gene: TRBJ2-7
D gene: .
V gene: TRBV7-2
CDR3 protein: CASSFGVVSEQYF
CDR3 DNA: TGTGCCAGCAGTTTCGGGGTAGTTAGTGAGCAGTACTTC

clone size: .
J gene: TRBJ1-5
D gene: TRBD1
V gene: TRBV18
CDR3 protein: CASSPGQGQPQHF
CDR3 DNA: TGTGCCAGCTCACCCGGACAGGGTCAGCCCCAGCATTTT

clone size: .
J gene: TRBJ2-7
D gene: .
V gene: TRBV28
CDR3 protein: CASDSGSYYEQYF
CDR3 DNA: TGTGCCAGCGATAGCGGTTCTTATTACGAGCAGTACTTC

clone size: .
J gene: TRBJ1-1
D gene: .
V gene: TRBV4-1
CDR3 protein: CASSQAGLRTVNTEAFF
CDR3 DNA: TGCGCCAGCAGCCAAGCGGGTTTGCGGACAGTGAACACTGAAGCTTTCTTT